The clone carrying this TCR beta chain occurred many times. Its target is not known. These data originate in a study of CD8 T cells in ankylosing spondylitis. Trimming cost V 6 bases and J 3 bases; bases outside gene matches: 7. The length of the CDR3 is 14 residues. Looked up from germline, CDR1 is SNHLY and CDR2 is FYNNEI. Findings and limits, study-wide: The study looked at matched synovial fluid samples from ankylosing spondylitis patients. Disease-linked clones were reported to be significantly enriched there. Made up of 7 to 9 highly homologous variants, a TCR beta motif appeared characteristic of ankylosing spondylitis blood.

Molecular-barcoded quantitative 5'-RACE produced these TCR beta libraries. Using its own MiXCR run on the 5' RACE reads, TCRdb lists one record per CDR3 protein. The sample yields about 250,000 distinct CDR3 sequences, 7.5% to 9.5% seen once. The chain uses TRBV2 and TRBJ2-7, with 8 bases fitting TRBD2. The receptor was isolated from a female donor with ankylosing spondylitis or in good health (not recorded which). Specimen: blood, either unsorted or a sorted T cell fraction (not recorded which). DNA of the CDR3: TGTGCCAGCAGAGGGAGCGGGGGCCTCTACGAGCAGTACTTC. Translation: CASRGSGGLYEQYF.